The T cell receptor (beta chain) described here comes from a study of T-cell memory formation after mild COVID-19. TCRdb used MiXCR to reprocess the 5' RACE reads, holding one entry per CDR3 protein. Found here are around 260,000 distinct CDR3 sequences, under 20% of them singletons; the top ten hold roughly a fifth. Between the trimmed V and J ends, which lost 5 bases and 1 base, there was a span of 9 bases. The CDR3 totals 14 residues. This TCR was recovered from a man between 18 and 35 years old who had mild COVID-19 (a few samples of this study predate the infection). Cell type and time point are not known. The sequencing sample was made of PBMCs or a T cell subset sorted from them (not recorded which). J is TRBJ2-4 and V is TRBV23-1; TRBD1 or TRBD2 may be the D gene (5 bases each). TRBV23-1 falls under the ORF class, with uncertain function. The CDR3 coding sequence is TGCGCCAGCAGTAACGAGGGGGCCAAAAACATTCAGTACTTC. It codes for CASSNEGAKNIQYF.